A single sample gave rise to the 18 T cell receptor beta chains below, sequenced in a study of OX40 agonist ivuxolimab in advanced cancers. Measured with immunoSEQ multiplex PCR; TCRdb has only the in-frame clones, and not every one. The table lists about 92,000 clones, 91% of them singletons. The sequenced sample was CD4+ or CD8+ T cells sorted from blood, obtained in a trial of the OX40 agonist ivuxolimab. These receptors all come from an adult with an advanced solid tumor such as melanoma, head and neck, liver or kidney cancer.

J is TRBJ1-1 and V is TRBV7-9; 8 bases are a match to TRBD1. Germline trimming cut 1 base from V and 1 base from J; bases unmatched to any gene: 5. The CDR3 loop spans 16 amino acids. Germline-derived CDR1 and CDR2 are SEHNR and FQNEAQ (reference sequence). The CDR3: CASSLGTGRENTEAFF. The CDR3 DNA reads as TGTGCCAGCAGCTTAGGGACAGGGAGGGAGAACACTGAAGCTTTCTTT.

The rearrangement joins TRBV7-9 to TRBJ2-3; 8 bases align to TRBD2. The CDR3 runs 14 residues. Losses at the gene ends were 3 bases for V and 7 bases for J; bases not matched to a gene: 6. CDR1 is SEHNR and CDR2 is FQNEAQ in the germline V gene (reference sequence). The CDR3 reads CASSFGLAVNTQYF. The CDR3 coding sequence is TGTGCCAGCAGCTTTGGACTAGCTGTAAATACGCAGTATTTT.

The genes are TRBV19 and TRBJ2-1; D may be TRBD1 or TRBD2 (6 bases each). The CDR3 contains 18 residues. The germline V gene has CDR1 LNHDA and CDR2 SQIVND (reference sequence). Deletions cut 2 bases from V and 0 bases from J, with 17 bases between. The CDR3 sequence is CASSINDWGAGSYNEQFF. Here the CDR3 DNA reads TGTGCCAGTAGTATAAACGATTGGGGGGCGGGCTCCTACAATGAGCAGTTCTTC.

In this sample, this clone turned up once. The rearrangement uses TRBV2 and TRBJ1-2; 7 bases are shared with TRBD1. The junction had 18 bases not matched to a gene; V was cut back by 6 bases and J by 5 bases. This CDR3 spans 17 amino acids. CDR1 is SNHLY, CDR2 FYNNEI, per germline. The CDR3 coding sequence is TGTGCCAGCAGAGAACAGGGGTTCGGGTCCGGTGGGTATGGCTACACCTTC. Its protein product is CASREQGFGSGGYGYTF.

The V gene is TRBV7-7, the J gene TRBJ2-5; D not resolved. CDR1 and CDR2 (germline): SSHAT, FNYEAQ (reference sequence). The germline V and J ends were trimmed by 5 bases and 2 bases, with 9 bases remaining between them. There are 13 residues in the CDR3. The DNA for the CDR3 is TGTGCCAGCAGCCTGGCCCAGCAAGAGACCCAGTACTTC. It codes for CASSLAQQETQYF. Based on the CDR3 plus reference TRBV7-7 and TRBJ2-5, the full variable domain is GAGVSQSPRYKVTKRGQDVTLRCDPISSHATLYWYQQALGQGPEFLTYFNYEAQPDKSGLPSDRFSAERPEGSISTLTIQRTEQRDSAMYRCASSLAQQETQYFGPGTRLLVL.

This sequence joins TRBV6-9 and TRBJ2-1; D is unresolved. Trimming stripped 0 bases from V and 0 bases from J, with 6 bases between. CDR3 size: 15 residues. CDR1 and CDR2 (germline): MNHGY, SVAAGI. The CDR3 DNA follows: TGTGCCAGCAGTTATTCGGCGAGCTCCTACAATGAGCAGTTCTTC. Its translation is CASSYSASSYNEQFF.

The chain employs TRBV6-1 and TRBJ2-3, with 8 bases lining up with TRBD2. V gave up 9 bases and J gave up 1 base; unmatched junction bases: 9. Germline CDR1 MNHNS, CDR2 SASEGT. The CDR3 length is 15 residues. The CDR3 spells CASTPGLGGTDTQYF. The CDR3 DNA reads TGTGCCAGTACTCCGGGACTAGGGGGCACAGATACGCAGTATTTT.

The chain has TRBV7-3 and TRBJ2-3; D is ambiguous. This CDR3 region has 16 residues. Trimming removed 5 bases at V and 0 bases at J, with 15 bases between. CDR1 SGHTA and CDR2 FQGTGA come from the germline V gene. This chain's CDR3 is CASSPGRTLSTDTQYF. The CDR3 nucleotides read TGTGCCAGCAGCCCAGGCAGGACCCTTAGCACAGATACGCAGTATTTT. The variable domain in full, with the rest retrieved from reference TRBV7-3 and TRBJ2-3, is GAGVSQTPSNKVTEKGKYVELRCDPISGHTALYWYRQSLGQGPEFLIYFQGTGAADDSGLPNDRFFAVRPEGSVSTLKIQRTERGDSAVYLCASSPGRTLSTDTQYFGPGTRLTVL.

The rearrangement links TRBV5-5 to TRBJ1-1; 9 bases are shared with TRBD1. The CDR3 runs 14 residues. After removal of 2 bases from V and 5 bases from J, the junction contained 4 bases not matched to a gene. The germline CDR1 and CDR2 sequences are SGHKS and YYEKEE (reference sequence). CDR3 sequence (DNA): TGTGCCAGCAGCTTTGGACAGGGGTTGACTGAAGCTTTCTTT. It yields the protein CASSFGQGLTEAFF.

This clone was seen once. This chain connects TRBV4-2 to TRBJ2-1, with a weak D call TRBD2 (6 bases). The CDR3 is made up of 17 amino acids. Germline V CDR1 and CDR2: LGHNA, YNFKEQ. The V and J ends lost 0 bases and 2 bases respectively, with 14 bases between them. CDR3 protein: CASSQDGGLQPYNEQFF. As DNA, the CDR3 is TGTGCCAGCAGCCAAGACGGGGGACTTCAACCCTACAATGAGCAGTTCTTC.

This clone was seen just once. This chain joins TRBV11-2 and TRBJ2-2; either TRBD1 or TRBD2 may fit D (6 bases each). The CDR3 is made up of 17 amino acids. Trimming shortened V by 5 bases and J by 0 bases, and 16 bases separated the two germline ends. Per germline, CDR1 SGHAT and CDR2 FQNNGV. Here the CDR3 reads CASSQGLRGTNTGELFF. As DNA, the CDR3 is TGTGCCAGCAGCCAGGGGTTGCGGGGAACGAACACCGGGGAGCTGTTTTTT.

The rearrangement joins TRBV10-3 to TRBJ2-7; 7 positions match TRBD2. The CDR3 loop spans 13 amino acids. CDR1 is ENHRY and CDR2 is SYGVKD in the germline V gene. The junction had 2 bases not matched to a gene; V was cut back by 6 bases and J by 0 bases. DNA for the CDR3: TGTGCCATCAGGAGCGGGGTCTCCTACGAGCAGTACTTC. Its translation is CAIRSGVSYEQYF.

The rearrangement links TRBV7-9 to TRBJ2-1, with TRBD2 identical over 9 bases. The length of the CDR3 is 15 residues. The trim removed 5 bases at V and 6 bases at J, leaving 8 bases unmatched. Germline CDR1 SEHNR, CDR2 FQNEAQ (reference sequence). CDR3 residues: CASSPAGGVSNEQFF. The CDR3 nucleotides are TGTGCCAGCAGCCCAGCGGGAGGAGTGAGCAATGAGCAGTTCTTC.

This clone was detected only once. The chain joins TRBV6-5 to TRBJ2-7; 8 bases line up with TRBD2. This CDR3 contains 14 residues. J gave up 4 bases and V 6 bases, and 8 bases lay outside the gene matches. Germline loops: CDR1 MNHEY, CDR2 SVGAGI. CDR3 in DNA: TGTGCCAGCAGACGAACTAGCGGAGCTTACGAGCAGTACTTC. Its protein product is CASRRTSGAYEQYF.

The rearrangement joins TRBV2 to TRBJ1-1; D remains ambiguous. Germline V lookup: CDR1 SNHLY, CDR2 FYNNEI. The V gene lost 7 bases and the J gene lost 6 bases, with 15 bases spanning the gap. This CDR3 is 13 amino acids long. This chain's CDR3 is CASIRDPGAEAFF. As DNA, the CDR3 is TGTGCCAGCATCCGTGACCCCGGGGCTGAAGCTTTCTTT.

The rearrangement uses TRBV7-2 and TRBJ2-7; 7 positions agree with TRBD2. The CDR3 is 14 residues long. Trimming removed 0 bases from V and 6 bases from J; junction bases left unmatched: 5. Germline V gene sequence: CDR1 SGHTA, CDR2 FQGNSA. CDR3 bases: TGTGCCAGCAGCTTAGCGGCGGGAGTAATCGAGCAGTACTTC. Translating gives CASSLAAGVIEQYF.

This rearrangement joins TRBV5-1 to TRBJ2-5; 9 positions match TRBD2. CDR1 and CDR2 from the germline V gene are SGHRS and YFSETQ. V lost 4 bases, J lost 0 bases, and 7 bases stayed unmatched. The CDR3 has 16 residues. The CDR3 sequence is CASSASTSGDQETQYF. For the CDR3, the DNA is TGCGCCAGCAGCGCTTCGACTAGCGGAGACCAAGAGACCCAGTACTTC.

This sequence joins TRBV19 and TRBJ2-5; the match to TRBD2 covers 11 bases. V lost 5 bases to trimming and J lost 4 bases; unmatched junction nucleotides: 6. The CDR3 runs to 15 residues. Germline CDR1 LNHDA, CDR2 SQIVND (reference sequence). DNA of the CDR3: TGTGCCAGTAGTTCGGGACTAGCGGCAAGAGAGACCCAGTACTTC. Protein product: CASSSGLAARETQYF.